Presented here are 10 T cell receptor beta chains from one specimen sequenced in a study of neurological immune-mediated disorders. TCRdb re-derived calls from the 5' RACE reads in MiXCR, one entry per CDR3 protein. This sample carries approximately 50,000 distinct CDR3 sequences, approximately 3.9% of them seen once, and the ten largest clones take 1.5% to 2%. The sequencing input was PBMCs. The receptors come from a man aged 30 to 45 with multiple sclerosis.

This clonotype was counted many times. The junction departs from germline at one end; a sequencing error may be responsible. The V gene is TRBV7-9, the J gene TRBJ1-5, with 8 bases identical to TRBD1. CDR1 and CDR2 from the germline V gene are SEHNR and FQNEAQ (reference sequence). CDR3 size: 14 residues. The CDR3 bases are TGTGCCAGCAGCCAAGGACAGGGAGTAAAGCCCCAGAATTTT. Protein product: CASSQGQGVKPQNF.

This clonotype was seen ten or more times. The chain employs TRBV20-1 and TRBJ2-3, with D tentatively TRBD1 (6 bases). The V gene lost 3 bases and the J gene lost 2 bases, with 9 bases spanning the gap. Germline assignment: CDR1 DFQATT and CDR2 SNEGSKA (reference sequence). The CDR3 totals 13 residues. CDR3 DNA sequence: TGCAGTGCTAGTGTGGGGGCCACAGATACGCAGTATTTT. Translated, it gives CSASVGATDTQYF.

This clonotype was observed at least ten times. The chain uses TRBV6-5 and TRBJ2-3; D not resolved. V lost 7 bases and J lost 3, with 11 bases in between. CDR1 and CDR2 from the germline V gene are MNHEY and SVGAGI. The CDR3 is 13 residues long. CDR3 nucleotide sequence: TGTGCCAGCATGACATCAGTAACAGATACGCAGTATTTT. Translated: CASMTSVTDTQYF.

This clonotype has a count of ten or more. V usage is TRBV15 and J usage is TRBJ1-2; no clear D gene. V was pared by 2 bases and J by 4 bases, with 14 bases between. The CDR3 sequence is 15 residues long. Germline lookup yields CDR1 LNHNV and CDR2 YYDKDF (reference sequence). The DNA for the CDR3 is TGTGCCACCAGCAGAACATCTGGGGAACTCTATGGCTACACCTTC. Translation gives CATSRTSGELYGYTF.

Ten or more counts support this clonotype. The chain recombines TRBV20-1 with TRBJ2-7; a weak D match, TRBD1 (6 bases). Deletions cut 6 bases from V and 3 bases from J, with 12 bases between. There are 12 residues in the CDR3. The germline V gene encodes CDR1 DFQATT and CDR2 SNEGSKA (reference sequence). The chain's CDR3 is CSAMTGDYEQYF. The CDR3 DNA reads TGCAGTGCCATGACAGGAGACTACGAGCAGTACTTC.

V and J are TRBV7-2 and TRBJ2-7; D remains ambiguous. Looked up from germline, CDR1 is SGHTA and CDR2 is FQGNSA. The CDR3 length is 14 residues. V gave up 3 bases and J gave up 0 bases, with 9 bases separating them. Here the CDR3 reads CASSFGFGSYEQYF. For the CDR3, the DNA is TGTGCCAGCAGCTTCGGTTTTGGCTCCTACGAGCAGTACTTC. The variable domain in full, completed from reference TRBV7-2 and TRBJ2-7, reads GAGVSQSPSNKVTEKGKDVELRCDPISGHTALYWYRQSLGQGLEFLIYFQGNSAPDKSGLPSDRFSAERTGGSVSTLTIQRTQQEDSAVYLCASSFGFGSYEQYFGPGTRLTVT.

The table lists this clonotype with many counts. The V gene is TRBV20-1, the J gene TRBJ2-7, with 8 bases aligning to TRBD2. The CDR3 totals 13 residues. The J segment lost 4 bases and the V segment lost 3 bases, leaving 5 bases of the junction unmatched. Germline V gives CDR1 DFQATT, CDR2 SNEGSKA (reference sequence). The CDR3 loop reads CSASGRAAYEQYF. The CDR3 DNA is TGCAGTGCTAGCGGGAGGGCTGCATACGAGCAGTACTTC.

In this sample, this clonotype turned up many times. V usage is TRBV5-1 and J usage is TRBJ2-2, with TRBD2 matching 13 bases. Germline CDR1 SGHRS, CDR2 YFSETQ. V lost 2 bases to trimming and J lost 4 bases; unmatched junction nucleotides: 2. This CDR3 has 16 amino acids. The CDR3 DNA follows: TGCGCCAGCAGCTTCCGGACTAGCGGGAGCACCGGGGAGCTGTTTTTT. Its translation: CASSFRTSGSTGELFF.

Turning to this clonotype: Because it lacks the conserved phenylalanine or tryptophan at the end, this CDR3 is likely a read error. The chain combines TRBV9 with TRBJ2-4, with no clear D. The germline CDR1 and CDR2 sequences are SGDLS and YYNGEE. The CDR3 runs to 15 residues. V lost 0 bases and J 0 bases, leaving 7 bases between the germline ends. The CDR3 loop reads CASSVAVGAKNIQYC. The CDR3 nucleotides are TGTGCCAGCAGCGTAGCTGTAGGAGCCAAAAACATTCAGTACTGC.

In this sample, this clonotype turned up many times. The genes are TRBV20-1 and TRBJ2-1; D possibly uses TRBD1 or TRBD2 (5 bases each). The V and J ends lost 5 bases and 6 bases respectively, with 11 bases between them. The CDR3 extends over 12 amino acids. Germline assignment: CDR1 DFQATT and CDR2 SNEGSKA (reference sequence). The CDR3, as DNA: TGCAGTGCTGTCCGGGACCCCAATGAGCAGTTCTTC. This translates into CSAVRDPNEQFF.